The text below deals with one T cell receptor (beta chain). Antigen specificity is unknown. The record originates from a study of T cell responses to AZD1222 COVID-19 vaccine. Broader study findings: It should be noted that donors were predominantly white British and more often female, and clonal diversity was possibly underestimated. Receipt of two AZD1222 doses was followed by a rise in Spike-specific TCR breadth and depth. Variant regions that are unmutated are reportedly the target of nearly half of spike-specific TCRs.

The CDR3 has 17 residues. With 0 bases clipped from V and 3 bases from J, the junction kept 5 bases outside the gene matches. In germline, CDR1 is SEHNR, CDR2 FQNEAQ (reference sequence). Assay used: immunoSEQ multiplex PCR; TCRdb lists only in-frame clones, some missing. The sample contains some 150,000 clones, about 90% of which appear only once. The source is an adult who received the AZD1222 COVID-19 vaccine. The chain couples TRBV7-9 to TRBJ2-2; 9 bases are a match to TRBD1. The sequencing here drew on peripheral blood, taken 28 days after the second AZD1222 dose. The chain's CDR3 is CASSLAPGTGYTGELFF. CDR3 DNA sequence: TGTGCCAGCAGCTTAGCCCCCGGGACAGGGTACACCGGGGAGCTGTTTTTT. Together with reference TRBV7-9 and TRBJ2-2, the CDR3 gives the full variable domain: DTGVSQNPRHKITKRGQNVTFRCDPISEHNRLYWYRQTLGQGPEFLTYFQNEAQLEKSRLLSDRFSAERPKGSFSTLEIQRTEQGDSAMYLCASSLAPGTGYTGELFFGEGSRLTVL.